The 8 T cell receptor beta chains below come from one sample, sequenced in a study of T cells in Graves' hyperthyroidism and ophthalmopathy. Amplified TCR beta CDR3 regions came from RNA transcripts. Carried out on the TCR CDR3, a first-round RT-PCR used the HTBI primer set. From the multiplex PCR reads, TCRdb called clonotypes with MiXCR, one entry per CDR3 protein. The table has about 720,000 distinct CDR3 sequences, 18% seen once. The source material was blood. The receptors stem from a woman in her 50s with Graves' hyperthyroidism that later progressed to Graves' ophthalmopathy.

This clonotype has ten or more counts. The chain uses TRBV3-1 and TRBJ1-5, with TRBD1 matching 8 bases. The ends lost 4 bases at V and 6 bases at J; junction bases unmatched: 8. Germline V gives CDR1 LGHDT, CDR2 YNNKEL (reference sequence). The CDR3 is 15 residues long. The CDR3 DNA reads TGTGCCAGCAGCCCTAGACAGGGGCGCGGTCAGCCCCAGCATTTT. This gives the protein CASSPRQGRGQPQHF. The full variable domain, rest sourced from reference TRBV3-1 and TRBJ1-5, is DTAVSQTPKYLVTQMGNDKSIKCEQNLGHDTMYWYKQDSKKFLKIMFSYNNKELIINETVPNRFSPKSPDKAHLNLHINSLELGDSAVYFCASSPRQGRGQPQHFGDGTRLSIL.

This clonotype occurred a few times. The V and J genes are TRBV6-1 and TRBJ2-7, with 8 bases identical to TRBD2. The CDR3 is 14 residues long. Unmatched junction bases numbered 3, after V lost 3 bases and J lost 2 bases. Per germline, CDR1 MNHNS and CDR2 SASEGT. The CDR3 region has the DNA TGTGCCAGCAGTGAGTTGGGACTAGCCTACGAGCAGTACTTC. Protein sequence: CASSELGLAYEQYF.

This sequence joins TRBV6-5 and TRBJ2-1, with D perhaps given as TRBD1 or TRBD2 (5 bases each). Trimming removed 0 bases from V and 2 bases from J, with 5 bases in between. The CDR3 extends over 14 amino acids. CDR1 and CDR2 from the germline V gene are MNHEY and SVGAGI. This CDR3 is CASSYSGAYNEQFF. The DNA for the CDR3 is TGTGCCAGCAGTTACTCGGGGGCCTACAATGAGCAGTTCTTC.

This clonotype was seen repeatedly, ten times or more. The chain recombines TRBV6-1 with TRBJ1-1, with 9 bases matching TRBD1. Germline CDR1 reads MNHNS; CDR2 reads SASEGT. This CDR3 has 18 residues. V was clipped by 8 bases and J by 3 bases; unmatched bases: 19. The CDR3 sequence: CASSVGTGQGFLDTEAFF. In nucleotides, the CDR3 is TGTGCCAGCTCAGTTGGAACGGGACAGGGATTTTTGGACACTGAAGCTTTCTTT.

The CDR3 here is CASRRGITTNEKLFF. CDR3 sequence (DNA): TGTGCCAGCAGGAGGGGGATCACAACTAATGAAAAACTGTTTTTT. J is TRBJ1-4 and V is TRBV27, with TRBD1 as a possible D gene (6 bases). CDR3 length: 15 amino acids. Germline V CDR1 and CDR2: MNHEY, SMNVEV (reference sequence). Trimming cost V 6 bases and J 0 bases, with 11 bases left between them.

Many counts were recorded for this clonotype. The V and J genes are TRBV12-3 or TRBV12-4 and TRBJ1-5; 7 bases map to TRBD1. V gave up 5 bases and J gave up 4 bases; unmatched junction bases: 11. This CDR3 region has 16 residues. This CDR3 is CASSTLHRGGNQPQHF. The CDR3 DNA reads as TGTGCCAGCAGTACCCTACACAGGGGCGGGAATCAGCCCCAGCATTTT.

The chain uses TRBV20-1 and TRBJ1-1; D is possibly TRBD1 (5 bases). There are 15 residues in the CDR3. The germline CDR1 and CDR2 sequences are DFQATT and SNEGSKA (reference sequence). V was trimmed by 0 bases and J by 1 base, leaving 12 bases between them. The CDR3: CSARDRGGWNTEAFF. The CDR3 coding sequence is TGCAGTGCTAGAGATCGTGGGGGATGGAACACTGAAGCTTTCTTT.

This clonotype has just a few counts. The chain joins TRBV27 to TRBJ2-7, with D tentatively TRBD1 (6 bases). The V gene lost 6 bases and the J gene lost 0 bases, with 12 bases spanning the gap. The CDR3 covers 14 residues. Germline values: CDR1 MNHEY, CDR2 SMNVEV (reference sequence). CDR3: CASSNGQSSYEQYF. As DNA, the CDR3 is TGTGCCAGCAGCAACGGACAGAGCTCCTACGAGCAGTACTTC.